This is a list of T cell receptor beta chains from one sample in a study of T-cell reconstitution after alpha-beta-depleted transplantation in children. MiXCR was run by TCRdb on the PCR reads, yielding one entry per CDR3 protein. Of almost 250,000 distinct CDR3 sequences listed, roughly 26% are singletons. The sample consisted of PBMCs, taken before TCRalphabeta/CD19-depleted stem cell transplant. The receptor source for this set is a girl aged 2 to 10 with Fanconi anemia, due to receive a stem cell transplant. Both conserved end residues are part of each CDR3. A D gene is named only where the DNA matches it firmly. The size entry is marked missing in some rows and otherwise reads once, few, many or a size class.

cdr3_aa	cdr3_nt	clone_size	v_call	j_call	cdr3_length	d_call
CSARPGVSNQPQHF	TGCAGTGCCCGACCTGGTGTCAGCAATCAGCCCCAGCATTTT	-	TRBV20-1	TRBJ1-5	14	-
CSARDSRGQGAYEQYF	TGCAGTGCTAGAGATTCGCGCGGACAGGGGGCCTACGAGCAGTACTTC	many	TRBV20-1	TRBJ2-7	16	TRBD1
CASSKGQGMSSGANVLTF	TGTGCCAGCAGTAAGGGACAGGGGATGAGCTCTGGGGCCAACGTCCTGACTTTC	few	TRBV28	TRBJ2-6	18	TRBD1
CASSLPYYTGELFF	TGTGCCAGCAGTTTACCTTACTACACCGGGGAGCTGTTTTTT	-	TRBV12-3/TRBV12-4	TRBJ2-2	14	-
CASSLAPGTDTQYF	TGTGCCAGCAGTTTAGCGCCAGGGACAGATACGCAGTATTTT	many	TRBV12-3/TRBV12-4	TRBJ2-3	14	-
CATGTSYEQYF	TGTGCCACGGGGACCTCCTACGAGCAGTACTTC	-	TRBV12-3/TRBV12-4	TRBJ2-7	11	-
CASSPAGTENPDTQYF	TGTGCCAGCTCACCAGCCGGGACTGAGAATCCAGATACGCAGTATTTT	many	TRBV18	TRBJ2-3	16	-
CTTTGQGKNEQYF	TGCACCACAACGGGACAGGGGAAAAACGAGCAGTACTTC	-	TRBV20-1	TRBJ2-7	13	TRBD1
CSVDRGQGKETQYF	TGCAGCGTTGACAGGGGACAGGGGAAGGAGACCCAGTACTTC	many	TRBV29-1	TRBJ2-5	14	TRBD1
CAISVEGMGQPQHF	TGTGCCATCAGTGTGGAGGGAATGGGGCAGCCCCAGCATTTT	many	TRBV10-3	TRBJ1-5	14	-